The 27 T cell receptor beta chains reported below all come from one sample, sequenced in a study of spatial heterogeneity in lung cancer. As for time point: sample taken at primary tumor resection. TCRdb fed the 5' RACE reads into MiXCR, producing one record per CDR3 protein. The table lists around 89,000 distinct CDR3 sequences, 12% of them singletons. The sequenced sample was PBMCs, obtained at surgery. The origin of the receptors is a male donor with early-stage non-small cell lung cancer.

Many counts were recorded for this clonotype. The chain carries TRBV5-1 and TRBJ1-6, with D tentatively TRBD1 (6 bases). Per the germline V gene, CDR1 is SGHRS and CDR2 is YFSETQ. The CDR3 is made up of 14 amino acids. V lost 4 bases and J 10 bases, leaving 15 bases between the germline ends. This chain's CDR3 is CASSNQGQGSPLHF. Written as DNA, the CDR3 is TGCGCCAGCAGCAACCAGGGACAAGGCTCACCCCTCCACTTT.

This chain links TRBV4-3 with TRBJ2-1; 9 nucleotides align to TRBD2. The CDR3 totals 16 residues. The ends lost 4 bases at V and 9 bases at J; junction bases unmatched: 13. In germline, CDR1 is LGHNA, CDR2 YSLEER. The CDR3 DNA is TGCGCCAGCAGCCCCTCCACCGCGGGGGGGCCCTCTGAGCAGTTCTTC. It codes for CASSPSTAGGPSEQFF.

This clonotype was counted only a few times. V is TRBV3-1 and J is TRBJ1-1; TRBD1 might be the D (6 bases). The CDR3 consists of 11 residues. The ends were cut back, 5 bases at V and 8 bases at J, with 9 bases in the middle. CDR1 is LGHDT and CDR2 is YNNKEL in the germline V gene (reference sequence). The CDR3 coding sequence is TGTGCCAGCAGCTACAGGGCCGAAGCTTTCTTT. It translates to CASSYRAEAFF.

The gene calls are TRBV30 and TRBJ2-7; 10 bases fit TRBD2. This CDR3 has 14 residues. Per germline, CDR1 GTSNPN and CDR2 SVGIG (reference sequence). V shed 6 bases, J shed 0 bases, and the junction held 5 bases outside the gene matches. CDR3 loop: CACHPSGSSYEQYF. The CDR3 DNA is TGTGCCTGCCATCCTAGCGGGAGCTCCTACGAGCAGTACTTC.

The V and J genes are TRBV5-1 and TRBJ2-5; tentatively, D is TRBD1 (6 bases). CDR1 is SGHRS, CDR2 YFSETQ, per germline. CDR3 length: 14 residues. The germline V and J ends were trimmed by 1 base and 9 bases, with 16 bases remaining between them. The CDR3 DNA is TGCGCCAGCAGCTTGATTCCAGGGGAGAGATCCCAGTACTTC. Translated: CASSLIPGERSQYF.

This clonotype has a handful of counts. The J gene is TRBJ1-1, the V gene TRBV2, with 10 bases fitting TRBD1. After removal of 7 bases from V and 7 bases from J, the junction contained 6 bases not matched to a gene. CDR1 and CDR2 from the germline V gene are SNHLY and FYNNEI. This CDR3 has 13 amino acids. CDR3 sequence: CASNRQGALEAFF. For the CDR3, the DNA is TGTGCCAGCAACAGACAGGGGGCCCTTGAAGCTTTCTTT.

The chain combines TRBV6-2 or TRBV6-3 with TRBJ2-1, with TRBD2 identical over 16 bases. CDR1 and CDR2 (germline): MNHEY, SVGEGT. The CDR3 is made up of 16 amino acids. The V and J ends lost 6 bases and 9 bases, in that order; junction bases with no gene match: 8. CDR3 sequence: CASSFGTSGRATEQFF. The CDR3 DNA sequence: TGTGCCAGCAGCTTCGGGACTAGCGGGAGGGCCACTGAGCAGTTCTTC.

This CDR3 reads CASSQPGVNYNEQFF. CDR3 sequence (DNA): TGCGCCAGCAGCCAACCGGGAGTGAACTACAATGAGCAGTTCTTC. V gene TRBV4-3 combines with J gene TRBJ2-1; possibly TRBD2 for D (6 bases). Germline V lookup: CDR1 LGHNA, CDR2 YSLEER. The CDR3 consists of 15 residues. Trimming removed 2 bases at V and 3 bases at J, with 11 bases between.

This clonotype was detected a few times. The genes are TRBV10-3 and TRBJ1-5; D is perhaps TRBD1 (5 bases). The CDR3 spans 13 residues. The V end lost 4 bases, the J end lost 5 bases, and 9 bases lay between the germline ends. Germline V gene sequence: CDR1 ENHRY, CDR2 SYGVKD. CDR3 bases: TGTGCCATCAGTGGGGGGTCCCATCAGCCCCAGCATTTT. It specifies CAISGGSHQPQHF.

The chain recombines TRBV29-1 with TRBJ1-2; D ambiguous. The germline V and J ends were trimmed by 1 base and 4 bases, with 4 bases remaining between them. Germline CDR1 and CDR2: SQVTM and ANQGSEA. This CDR3 comprises 11 residues. The CDR3 nucleotides read TGCAGCGTTGAAGTAACCTATGGCTACACCTTC. Its translation: CSVEVTYGYTF.

This clonotype showed up many times. The J gene is TRBJ2-3, the V gene TRBV7-2, with TRBD2 matching over 7 bases. CDR3 size: 13 residues. Losses at the gene ends were 5 bases for V and 2 bases for J; bases not matched to a gene: 1. CDR1 and CDR2 (germline): SGHTA, FQGNSA. CDR3 in DNA: TGTGCCAGCAGCCGGGACTACACAGATACGCAGTATTTT. This codes for CASSRDYTDTQYF.

V is TRBV7-8 and J is TRBJ2-7; 10 bases agree with TRBD1. The CDR3 extends over 16 amino acids. V lost 1 base to trimming and J lost 4 bases; unmatched junction nucleotides: 7. Germline V gene sequence: CDR1 SGHVS, CDR2 FQNEAQ. The CDR3 loop reads CASSLEGTGVSYEQYF. For the CDR3, the DNA is TGTGCCAGCAGCTTAGAAGGGACAGGGGTTTCATACGAGCAGTACTTC. Complete variable domain (other parts from reference TRBV7-8 and TRBJ2-7): GAGVSQSPRYKVAKRGQDVALRCDPISGHVSLFWYQQALGQGPEFLTYFQNEAQLDKSGLPSDRFFAERPEGSVSTLKIQRTQQEDSAVYLCASSLEGTGVSYEQYFGPGTRLTVT.

This clonotype was recorded many times. The chain joins TRBV6-2 or TRBV6-3 to TRBJ1-6; D is possibly TRBD1 (6 bases). CDR3 length: 15 amino acids. Germline assignment: CDR1 MNHEY and CDR2 SVGEGT. Trimming pared 4 bases from V and 3 bases from J, leaving 10 bases between. The CDR3 DNA reads as TGTGCCAGCAGTTCGCCGGACAGCTATAATTCACCCCTCCACTTT. This encodes CASSSPDSYNSPLHF.

The chain links TRBV7-2 to TRBJ2-5, with D unclear. This CDR3 has 15 residues. Germline loops: CDR1 SGHTA, CDR2 FQGNSA. Trimming pared 2 bases from V and 1 base from J, leaving 11 bases between. CDR3 in amino acids: CASSLQRLPQETQYF. DNA for the CDR3: TGTGCCAGCAGCTTACAGCGATTGCCCCAAGAGACCCAGTACTTC.

Comment on this clonotype: The junction differs from germline at one of its ends, possibly a read error. The chain uses TRBV7-2 and TRBJ2-1, with 7 bases fitting TRBD2. This CDR3 contains 16 residues. CDR1 SGHTA and CDR2 FQGNSA come from the germline V gene. The DNA for the CDR3 is TGTGTCAGCAGCTTAATGCTAGCGGAAAAAGCGTATGAGCAGTTCTTC. Protein product: CVSSLMLAEKAYEQFF.

This clonotype showed up many times. This rearrangement joins TRBV7-6 to TRBJ2-5; no clear D gene. Germline values: CDR1 SGHVS, CDR2 FNYEAQ. Trimming pared 5 bases from V and 2 bases from J, leaving 12 bases between. This CDR3 has 14 residues. CDR3 sequence: CASSPGSLQETQYF. DNA of the CDR3: TGTGCCAGCAGCCCCGGGTCCCTACAAGAGACCCAGTACTTC.

This rearrangement joins TRBV29-1 to TRBJ2-3; 8 bases are shared with TRBD2. Germline V gives CDR1 SQVTM, CDR2 ANQGSEA. V shed 5 bases and J 3 bases; nucleotides not matched to a gene: 4. The CDR3 consists of 13 residues. CDR3 DNA sequence: TGCAGCGTTAAGCGGGAGTTGACAGATACGCAGTATTTT. Its translation is CSVKRELTDTQYF.

Only a few counts were recorded for this clonotype. The rearrangement uses TRBV20-1 and TRBJ2-2; D not resolved. This CDR3 has 12 residues. V dropped 0 bases and J dropped 11 bases, with 10 bases sitting between them. CDR1 is DFQATT and CDR2 is SNEGSKA in the germline V gene (reference sequence). The CDR3 here is CSARDEPDELFF. The CDR3 DNA reads as TGCAGTGCTAGAGATGAGCCCGACGAGCTGTTTTTT.

This clonotype has a count of ten or more. The rearrangement joins TRBV6-5 to TRBJ2-7, with TRBD1 as a possible D gene (6 bases). CDR1 and CDR2 from the germline V gene are MNHEY and SVGAGI. V was shortened by 0 bases and J by 2 bases, with 11 bases between the two germline ends. The CDR3 contains 15 residues. The CDR3 is CASSYSRQETYEQYF. CDR3 coding DNA: TGTGCCAGCAGTTACTCGAGACAGGAGACCTACGAGCAGTACTTC.

A few counts support this clonotype. This CDR3 is CASSEGPYQETQYF. CDR3 DNA: TGTGCCAGCAGCGAGGGCCCATACCAAGAGACCCAGTACTTC. The chain links TRBV5-5 to TRBJ2-5, with D possibly being TRBD2 (5 bases). The CDR3 contains 14 residues. Trimming removed 4 bases at V and 0 bases at J, with 10 bases between. Per germline, CDR1 SGHKS and CDR2 YYEKEE (reference sequence).

This clonotype was found a few times. The chain links TRBV5-4 to TRBJ2-2, with no clear D. CDR3 size: 12 residues. Trimming pared 2 bases from V and 6 bases from J, leaving 5 bases between. CDR1 is SGHNT and CDR2 is YYREEE in the germline V gene (reference sequence). DNA of the CDR3: TGTGCCAGCAGCTTAGAGGCCGGGGAGCTGTTTTTT. Residues: CASSLEAGELFF.

V usage is TRBV27 and J usage is TRBJ1-2, with D perhaps matching TRBD1 (6 bases). This CDR3 spans 16 amino acids. The germline V gene encodes CDR1 MNHEY and CDR2 SMNVEV (reference sequence). V was clipped by 6 bases and J by 5 bases, with 22 bases between them. CDR3 in DNA: TGTGCCAGCAGCCACCGAGGCAGGGGCTTGGGTTATGGCTACACCTTC. This translates into CASSHRGRGLGYGYTF.

The chain links TRBV7-2 to TRBJ2-1; D uncertain. The CDR3 has 15 amino acids. V gave up 5 bases and J gave up 4 bases, with 15 bases separating them. The germline V gene encodes CDR1 SGHTA and CDR2 FQGNSA. Here the CDR3 DNA reads TGTGCCAGCAGCCCCGGCCAAGTTAAGTACAATGAGCAGTTCTTC. Translated: CASSPGQVKYNEQFF.

This clonotype was picked up a small number of times. The V gene is TRBV7-3, the J gene TRBJ2-5; TRBD2 aligns across 7 bases. V trimming: 5 bases; J trimming: 3 bases; junction bases outside the gene matches: 3. The CDR3 totals 13 residues. Looked up from germline, CDR1 is SGHTA and CDR2 is FQGTGA. The CDR3 DNA follows: TGTGCCAGCAGCAGCCTAGCGGAAGAGACCCAGTACTTC. Encoded protein: CASSSLAEETQYF.

This clonotype was seen more than once but under ten times. V and J are TRBV7-2 and TRBJ2-1, with 7 bases lining up with TRBD2. The CDR3 extends over 13 amino acids. Trimming took 11 bases from V and 0 from J; bases not matched to a gene: 4. CDR1 and CDR2 (germline): SGHTA, FQGNSA. The CDR3 DNA is TGTGCCGTCCGCGGGAGCTCCTACAATGAGCAGTTCTTC. Residues: CAVRGSSYNEQFF.

This clonotype was recorded a few times. The chain couples TRBV6-2 or TRBV6-3 to TRBJ1-6; D is unclear. CDR1 and CDR2 (germline): MNHEY, SVGEGT. The CDR3 loop spans 13 amino acids. The ends were cut back, 6 bases at V and 7 bases at J, with 10 bases in the middle. The CDR3 spells CASSPVVNSPLHF. The CDR3 DNA reads TGTGCCAGCAGCCCCGTTGTGAATTCACCCCTCCACTTT.

Only a few counts were recorded for this clonotype. The chain uses TRBV4-3 and TRBJ2-7; D might be TRBD1 (5 bases). Germline V gene lookup returns CDR1 LGHNA and CDR2 YSLEER. This CDR3 is built from 13 residues. V dropped 1 base and J dropped 4 bases, with 8 bases sitting between them. The CDR3 sequence: CASSQGDSYEQYF. The CDR3 bases are TGCGCCAGCAGCCAAGGTGACAGTTACGAGCAGTACTTC.